This is a list of T cell receptor beta chains from one sample in a study of T cell responses to AZD1222 COVID-19 vaccine. The assay was immunoSEQ multiplex PCR, and TCRdb's table has in-frame clones only and misses some. The sample lists more than 95,000 clones; roughly 87% were seen once. The input for sequencing was peripheral blood, taken on day 0 of AZD1222 vaccination. These TCRs come from an adult in good health. CDR3s include the opening cysteine and the closing phenylalanine or tryptophan. D genes are given only for firm matches. Clone size is shown for a subset of rows, as once, few, many or a class of expanded clone.

size: medium-sized
D: TRBD2
J: TRBJ2-2
V: TRBV7-2
length: 15
CDR3: CASSPWTRNTGELFF
DNA: TGTGCCAGCAGCCCTTGGACTAGAAACACCGGGGAGCTGTTTTTT

size: once
D: TRBD1
J: TRBJ2-2
V: TRBV9
length: 18
CDR3: CASSGRQGVSGNTGELFF
DNA: TGTGCCAGCAGCGGCCGACAGGGGGTTTCGGGGAACACCGGGGAGCTGTTTTTT

size: .
D: .
J: TRBJ1-5
V: TRBV12-3/TRBV12-4
length: 12
CDR3: CASSPGYQPQHF
DNA: TGTGCCAGCAGCCCAGGGTATCAGCCCCAGCATTTT

size: .
D: .
J: TRBJ2-2
V: TRBV5-6
length: 13
CDR3: CASSLGGAGELFF
DNA: TGTGCCAGCAGCCTAGGGGGGGCCGGGGAGCTGTTTTTT

size: .
D: .
J: TRBJ2-1
V: TRBV7-2
length: 14
CDR3: CASSLGWVYNEQFF
DNA: TGTGCCAGCAGCTTAGGGTGGGTTTACAATGAGCAGTTCTTC

size: .
D: .
J: TRBJ2-7
V: TRBV21-1
length: 15
CDR3: CASSAPLEGFCEQYF
DNA: TGTGCCAGCAGCGCCCCCCTGGAGGGTTTTTGCGAGCAGTACTTC

size: .
D: .
J: TRBJ2-2
V: TRBV14
length: 16
CDR3: CASSQHSGLNTGELFF
DNA: TGTGCCAGCAGCCAACATAGCGGCCTGAACACCGGGGAGCTGTTTTTT

size: .
D: .
J: TRBJ1-2
V: TRBV12-3/TRBV12-4
length: 13
CDR3: CASSLRRGDGYTF
DNA: TGTGCCAGCAGTTTACGCAGGGGCGATGGCTACACCTTC

size: few
D: .
J: TRBJ2-7
V: TRBV11-2
length: 14
CDR3: CASSHRRVGVEQYF
DNA: TGTGCCAGCAGCCATAGGAGGGTTGGTGTTGAGCAGTACTTC

size: .
D: .
J: TRBJ2-3
V: TRBV9
length: 14
CDR3: CASSGPLSGDTQYF
DNA: TGTGCCAGCAGCGGCCCTTTGAGTGGAGATACGCAGTATTTT

size: .
D: .
J: TRBJ1-2
V: TRBV18
length: 12
CDR3: CASSPGVYGYTF
DNA: TGTGCCAGCTCACCAGGCGTTTATGGCTACACCTTC

size: .
D: TRBD1
J: TRBJ2-2
V: TRBV7-2
length: 16
CDR3: CASSLRTGGRGGELFF
DNA: TGTGCCAGCAGCTTAAGGACAGGAGGCCGAGGCGGGGAGCTGTTTTTT

size: .
D: .
J: TRBJ2-7
V: TRBV3-1/TRBV3-2
length: 13
CDR3: CASSPTFNYEQYF
DNA: TGTGCCAGCAGCCCCACCTTCAACTACGAGCAGTACTTC

size: .
D: .
J: TRBJ1-2
V: TRBV27
length: 13
CDR3: CASSFIGGDGYTF
DNA: TGTGCCAGCAGTTTTATTGGGGGGGATGGCTACACCTTC

size: .
D: .
J: TRBJ2-2
V: TRBV4-3
length: 15
CDR3: CASSQDTTNTGELFF
DNA: TGCGCCAGCAGCCAGGACACAACGAACACCGGGGAGCTGTTTTTT

size: .
D: TRBD1
J: TRBJ1-2
V: TRBV9
length: 17
CDR3: CASSDNPGQGGTSGYTF
DNA: TGTGCCAGCAGCGACAACCCCGGACAGGGCGGGACTTCTGGCTACACCTTC

size: .
D: .
J: TRBJ2-7
V: TRBV19
length: 14
CDR3: CASRSRTDSYEQYF
DNA: TGTGCCAGTAGGTCGCGGACGGACTCCTACGAGCAGTACTTC

size: .
D: TRBD2
J: TRBJ2-7
V: TRBV3-1/TRBV3-2
length: 15
CDR3: CASSPSPAGGYEQYF
DNA: TGTGCCAGCAGCCCCTCTCCAGCGGGGGGGTACGAGCAGTACTTC

size: .
D: .
J: TRBJ1-1
V: TRBV20-1
length: 11
CDR3: CSVSLNTEAFF
DNA: TGCAGTGTAAGTTTGAACACTGAAGCTTTCTTT

size: .
D: .
J: TRBJ2-2
V: TRBV11-2
length: 16
CDR3: CASSHRGGGPPGELFF
DNA: TGTGCCAGCAGCCACCGTGGGGGAGGCCCCCCCGGGGAGCTGTTTTTT

size: .
D: .
J: TRBJ1-6
V: TRBV5-1
length: 14
CDR3: CASSYGTSGSPLHF
DNA: TGCGCCAGCAGCTACGGGACCTCGGGTTCACCCCTCCACTTT

size: .
D: .
J: TRBJ2-1
V: TRBV19
length: 12
CDR3: CASSIGVHEQFF
DNA: TGTGCCAGTAGTATTGGAGTCCATGAGCAGTTCTTC

size: .
D: .
J: TRBJ1-5
V: TRBV3-1/TRBV3-2
length: 14
CDR3: CASSPNIQNQPQHF
DNA: TGTGCCAGCAGCCCGAATATACAGAATCAGCCCCAGCATTTT

size: .
D: .
J: TRBJ1-2
V: TRBV5-8
length: 13
CDR3: CASSFRGNYGYTF
DNA: TGTGCCAGCAGCTTTCGGGGGAACTATGGCTACACCTTC

size: .
D: .
J: TRBJ1-1
V: TRBV6-5
length: 13
CDR3: CASSYRTGAEAFF
DNA: TGTGCCAGCAGTTACCGCACCGGGGCTGAAGCTTTCTTT

size: once
D: .
J: TRBJ2-1
V: TRBV7-9
length: 12
CDR3: CASSSPRNEQFF
DNA: TGTGCCAGCAGCTCCCCTCGGAATGAGCAGTTCTTC

size: .
D: .
J: TRBJ2-7
V: TRBV11-2
length: 12
CDR3: CASSLVLNEQYF
DNA: TGTGCCAGCAGCTTAGTGCTGAACGAGCAGTACTTC

size: .
D: .
J: TRBJ1-3
V: TRBV30
length: 12
CDR3: CAWTLFRNTIYF
DNA: TGTGCCTGGACACTTTTTCGGAACACCATATATTTT

size: .
D: .
J: TRBJ1-5
V: TRBV6-6
length: 13
CDR3: CASSYDGNQPQHF
DNA: TGTGCCAGCAGTTACGACGGCAATCAGCCCCAGCATTTT

size: .
D: .
J: TRBJ1-3
V: TRBV10-3
length: 14
CDR3: CAIRTDNSGNTIYF
DNA: TGTGCCATCAGGACAGACAACTCTGGAAACACCATATATTTT

size: .
D: TRBD1
J: TRBJ1-5
V: TRBV19
length: 14
CDR3: CASSNTGGNQPQHF
DNA: TGTGCCAGTAGTAACACAGGGGGAAATCAGCCCCAGCATTTT

size: .
D: .
J: TRBJ2-2
V: TRBV7-9
length: 13
CDR3: CASSSTATGELFF
DNA: TGTGCCAGCAGTTCTACAGCCACCGGGGAGCTGTTTTTT

size: .
D: TRBD1
J: TRBJ1-6
V: TRBV7-2
length: 15
CDR3: CASSPRQGSGSPLHF
DNA: TGTGCCAGCAGCCCTAGACAGGGTTCGGGATCACCCCTCCACTTT

size: .
D: TRBD1
J: TRBJ2-3
V: TRBV6-5
length: 15
CDR3: CASSYSGQGTDTQYF
DNA: TGTGCCAGCAGTTACTCGGGACAGGGCACAGATACGCAGTATTTT

size: .
D: TRBD2
J: TRBJ2-1
V: TRBV20-1
length: 11
CDR3: CSSRGGGEQFF
DNA: TGCAGTTCTCGGGGGGGCGGTGAGCAGTTCTTC

size: .
D: .
J: TRBJ2-7
V: TRBV5-5
length: 14
CDR3: CASSSPGLTYEQYF
DNA: TGTGCCAGCAGCTCACCGGGACTTACATACGAGCAGTACTTC

size: .
D: .
J: TRBJ1-2
V: TRBV7-2
length: 13
CDR3: CASSADRNYGYTF
DNA: TGTGCCAGCAGCGCCGACAGAAACTATGGCTACACCTTC

size: once
D: .
J: TRBJ1-6
V: TRBV27
length: 14
CDR3: CASSLRSYNSPLHF
DNA: TGTGCCAGCAGTTTACGCTCCTATAATTCACCCCTCCACTTT

size: .
D: .
J: TRBJ1-1
V: TRBV6-5
length: 14
CDR3: CATNSAVVNTEAFF
DNA: TGTGCCACCAATTCAGCCGTCGTTAACACTGAAGCTTTCTTT

size: .
D: .
J: TRBJ2-7
V: TRBV12-3/TRBV12-4
length: 11
CDR3: CASSLNQELYF
DNA: TGTGCCAGCAGTTTAAACCAGGAGCTGTACTTC

size: .
D: TRBD1
J: TRBJ1-2
V: TRBV27
length: 16
CDR3: CASSSNRDRRNYGYTF
DNA: TGTGCCAGCAGTTCCAACCGGGACAGGAGGAACTATGGCTACACCTTC

size: .
D: .
J: TRBJ2-7
V: TRBV11-2
length: 17
CDR3: CASSKPGGVGGTYEQYF
DNA: TGTGCCAGCAGCAAACCCGGCGGGGTAGGTGGGACCTACGAGCAGTACTTC

size: .
D: .
J: TRBJ1-1
V: TRBV11-2
length: 13
CDR3: CASSSAPDREAFF
DNA: TGTGCCAGCAGCTCAGCCCCTGACAGGGAAGCTTTCTTT

size: .
D: .
J: TRBJ1-6
V: TRBV6-5
length: 16
CDR3: CASSYSDTPINSPLHF
DNA: TGTGCCAGCAGTTACTCTGACACACCGATTAATTCACCCCTCCACTTT

size: .
D: .
J: TRBJ1-1
V: TRBV10-3
length: 11
CDR3: CAIRTNTEAFF
DNA: TGTGCCATCAGGACTAACACTGAAGCTTTCTTT

size: .
D: TRBD1
J: TRBJ1-2
V: TRBV9
length: 14
CDR3: CASSRPGTGGIRSF
DNA: TGTGCCAGCAGCCGCCCCGGGACAGGGGGGATTCGCTCCTTC

size: .
D: .
J: TRBJ1-1
V: TRBV5-4
length: 15
CDR3: CASSLHGRQNTEAFF
DNA: TGTGCCAGCAGCCTCCATGGCAGGCAGAACACTGAAGCTTTCTTT

size: .
D: TRBD2
J: TRBJ2-1
V: TRBV5-5
length: 17
CDR3: CASSYDWTSGPENEQFF
DNA: TGTGCCAGCAGCTATGATTGGACTAGCGGGCCGGAGAATGAGCAGTTCTTC

size: .
D: .
J: TRBJ1-1
V: TRBV7-2
length: 14
CDR3: CASSLSAMNTGAFF
DNA: TGTGCCAGCAGCTTATCGGCCATGAACACGGGAGCTTTCTTT

size: .
D: .
J: TRBJ2-5
V: TRBV4-1
length: 13
CDR3: CASSLFGQETQYF
DNA: TGCGCCAGCAGCCTGTTCGGCCAAGAGACCCAGTACTTC

size: .
D: TRBD1
J: TRBJ2-3
V: TRBV6-2/TRBV6-3
length: 17
CDR3: CASNPWDSLRGTDTQYF
DNA: TGTGCCAGCAACCCGTGGGACAGCTTAAGGGGCACAGATACGCAGTATTTT